These 22 T cell receptor beta chains were all obtained from the same sample, sequenced in a study of blood T cell repertoires in COVID-19. Method: immunoSEQ multiplex PCR; TCRdb's copy keeps in-frame clones and lacks some. The repertoire holds 100,000 or so clones, with around 81% as singletons. The sequencing sample was made of peripheral blood. Receptor source: a man at least 80 years old with acute or convalescent COVID-19.

This rearrangement joins TRBV29-1 to TRBJ1-3; D unresolved. The CDR3 loop spans 11 amino acids. Germline CDR1 SQVTM, CDR2 ANQGSEA. The V and J ends lost 4 bases and 1 base respectively, with 2 bases between them. CDR3 nucleotides: TGCAGCGTTGTATCTGGAAACACCATATATTTT. It specifies CSVVSGNTIYF. Full variable domain (rest looked up from reference TRBV29-1 and TRBJ1-3): SAVISQKPSRDICQRGTSLTIQCQVDSQVTMMFWYRQQPGQSLTLIATANQGSEATYESGFVIDKFPISRPNLTFSTLTVSNMSPEDSSIYLCSVVSGNTIYFGEGSWLTVV.

This clone has a handful of counts. The gene calls are TRBV6-2 or TRBV6-3 and TRBJ2-7; 7 bases map to TRBD1. Trimming took 4 bases from V and 3 from J; bases not matched to a gene: 3. The CDR3 length is 13 residues. CDR1 is MNHEY, CDR2 SVGEGT, per germline. The DNA of the CDR3 is TGTGCCAGCAGTTCAGGGGGATACTACGAGCAGTACTTC. Its protein product is CASSSGGYYEQYF.

This chain uses TRBV28 with TRBJ1-1; the D gene is possibly TRBD1 (5 bases). This CDR3 is 14 amino acids long. The germline V and J ends were trimmed by 6 bases and 1 base, with 12 bases remaining between them. Germline V gene data show CDR1 as MDHEN and CDR2 as SYDVKM. Here the CDR3 reads CASSPAGRNTEAFF. For the CDR3, the DNA is TGTGCCAGCAGCCCCGCGGGGCGGAACACTGAAGCTTTCTTT. Drawing the rest from reference TRBV28 and TRBJ1-1, the complete variable domain is DVKVTQSSRYLVKRTGEKVFLECVQDMDHENMFWYRQDPGLGLRLIYFSYDVKMKEKGDIPEGYSVSREKKERFSLILESASTNQTSMYLCASSPAGRNTEAFFGQGTRLTVV.

The V gene is TRBV2, the J gene TRBJ1-5, with a weak D call TRBD1 (5 bases). This CDR3 is 15 amino acids long. The germline V gene has CDR1 SNHLY and CDR2 FYNNEI. V dropped 8 bases and J dropped 4 bases, with 18 bases sitting between them. CDR3 residues: CASGAAQGGNQPQHF. The CDR3 DNA follows: TGTGCCAGCGGAGCAGCGCAGGGTGGGAATCAGCCCCAGCATTTT.

J is TRBJ1-5 and V is TRBV19; possible D gene TRBD1, 6 bases. The CDR3 runs 20 residues. V shed 5 bases and J shed 0 bases, with 26 bases lying between them. Looked up from germline, CDR1 is LNHDA and CDR2 is SQIVND (reference sequence). The CDR3 region has the DNA TGTGCCAGTAGTGGGGGTTTTGGGGGCAGGGGATGGGCTAGCAATCAGCCCCAGCATTTT. Translation gives CASSGGFGGRGWASNQPQHF. Using reference TRBV19 and TRBJ1-5 for the parts outside the CDR3, the full variable domain is DGGITQSPKYLFRKEGQNVTLSCEQNLNHDAMYWYRQDPGQGLRLIYYSQIVNDFQKGDIAEGYSVSREKKESFPLTVTSAQKNPTAFYLCASSGGFGGRGWASNQPQHFGDGTRLSIL.

This clone was counted a single time. The chain is built from TRBV19 and TRBJ1-5, with a possible D match to TRBD1 (6 bases). The CDR3 has 15 amino acids. Trimming removed 6 bases at V and 3 bases at J, with 15 bases between. Germline CDR1 is LNHDA and CDR2 is SQIVND (reference sequence). In DNA, the CDR3 is TGTGCCAGTAGCCAAAGACAGGCCGTCAATCAGCCCCAGCATTTT. It translates to CASSQRQAVNQPQHF. The full variable domain, with the rest looked up from reference TRBV19 and TRBJ1-5, is DGGITQSPKYLFRKEGQNVTLSCEQNLNHDAMYWYRQDPGQGLRLIYYSQIVNDFQKGDIAEGYSVSREKKESFPLTVTSAQKNPTAFYLCASSQRQAVNQPQHFGDGTRLSIL.

The sample holds one count of this clone. The chain combines TRBV4-3 with TRBJ2-1; 10 bases line up with TRBD2. The CDR3 runs to 17 residues. The V segment lost 5 bases and the J segment 4 bases; nucleotides outside the gene matches: 11. Germline V gene data show CDR1 as LGHNA and CDR2 as YSLEER. CDR3 amino acids: CASSTRTSGEEYNEQFF. The DNA for the CDR3 is TGCGCCAGCAGCACCCGGACTAGCGGAGAAGAATACAATGAGCAGTTCTTC.

This clone has a single count. The chain recombines TRBV27 with TRBJ1-1, with D tentatively TRBD1 (6 bases). This CDR3 region has 15 residues. Looked up from germline, CDR1 is MNHEY and CDR2 is SMNVEV (reference sequence). V was pared by 7 bases and J by 1 base, with 16 bases between. This chain's CDR3 is CASTPWARGNTEAFF. CDR3 nucleotide sequence: TGTGCCAGCACCCCATGGGCCAGGGGGAACACTGAAGCTTTCTTT.

The chain has TRBV5-1 and TRBJ2-7; D is perhaps TRBD1 (5 bases). The CDR3 consists of 12 residues. Germline-derived CDR1 and CDR2 are SGHRS and YFSETQ. Trimming took 0 bases from V and 6 from J, leaving 7 bases between them. The CDR3 nucleotides read TGCGCCAGCAGCTTGGACAGGACCGAGCAGTACTTC. Its translation: CASSLDRTEQYF.

V is TRBV19 and J is TRBJ1-2, with TRBD1 as a possible D gene (5 bases). V lost 2 bases and J lost 7, with 14 bases in between. Germline values: CDR1 LNHDA, CDR2 SQIVND (reference sequence). The CDR3 covers 14 residues. The CDR3 DNA reads TGTGCCAGTAGTATAATCGGGGGAGGCGGTGGCTACACCTTC. This encodes CASSIIGGGGGYTF. Complete variable domain (other parts from reference TRBV19 and TRBJ1-2): DGGITQSPKYLFRKEGQNVTLSCEQNLNHDAMYWYRQDPGQGLRLIYYSQIVNDFQKGDIAEGYSVSREKKESFPLTVTSAQKNPTAFYLCASSIIGGGGGYTFGSGTRLTVV.

This chain uses TRBV7-9 with TRBJ1-1; no clear D. Trimming removed 5 bases from V and 3 bases from J, with 13 bases in between. Germline V gene lookup returns CDR1 SEHNR and CDR2 FQNEAQ (reference sequence). The CDR3 length is 14 residues. The CDR3: CASSVRFPDTEAFF. CDR3 bases: TGTGCCAGCAGCGTGAGGTTCCCGGACACTGAAGCTTTCTTT.

The V gene is TRBV9, the J gene TRBJ2-1; the match to TRBD2 covers 10 bases. The ends lost 0 bases at V and 2 bases at J; junction bases unmatched: 5. The germline V gene encodes CDR1 SGDLS and CDR2 YYNGEE. The CDR3 loop spans 17 amino acids. CDR3 in DNA: TGTGCCAGCAGCGTAGCTCGGACTAGCGGCACCTACAATGAGCAGTTCTTC. Translated: CASSVARTSGTYNEQFF.

V gene TRBV5-1 combines with J gene TRBJ2-2, with 10 bases fitting TRBD1. The CDR3 is made up of 15 amino acids. V shed 0 bases and J 7 bases; nucleotides not matched to a gene: 3. Germline loops: CDR1 SGHRS, CDR2 YFSETQ. The chain's CDR3 is CASSLETGGIGELFF. Written as DNA, the CDR3 is TGCGCCAGCAGCTTGGAGACAGGGGGCATCGGGGAGCTGTTTTTT.

This rearrangement joins TRBV2 to TRBJ1-6, with 8 positions matching TRBD1. The CDR3 covers 16 residues. Unmatched junction bases numbered 10, after V lost 6 bases and J lost 6 bases. From germline, CDR1 is SNHLY and CDR2 FYNNEI. This CDR3 is CASRPTQGGSNSPLHF. The CDR3 nucleotides are TGTGCCAGCAGACCGACACAGGGGGGAAGTAATTCACCCCTCCACTTT.

This clone was observed a handful of times. V gene TRBV18 combines with J gene TRBJ2-2; no clear D gene. CDR3 length: 14 amino acids. Germline-derived CDR1 and CDR2 are KGHSH and LQKENI. The ends were cut back, 3 bases at V and 6 bases at J, with 11 bases in the middle. CDR3 sequence: CASSPQRESGELFF. The CDR3 DNA reads as TGTGCCAGCTCACCCCAACGAGAGTCCGGGGAGCTGTTTTTT. Full variable domain (rest looked up from reference TRBV18 and TRBJ2-2): NAGVMQNPRHLVRRRGQEARLRCSPMKGHSHVYWYRQLPEEGLKFMVYLQKENIIDESGMPKERFSAEFPKEGPSILRIQQVVRGDSAAYFCASSPQRESGELFFGEGSRLTVL.

V is TRBV6-6 and J is TRBJ1-2; a weak D match, TRBD1 (5 bases). V was trimmed by 0 bases and J by 4 bases, leaving 9 bases between them. The CDR3 runs to 14 residues. Germline CDR1 and CDR2: MNHNY and SVGAGI (reference sequence). Here the CDR3 reads CASSYSKGVYGYTF. For the CDR3, the DNA is TGTGCCAGCAGTTACTCGAAAGGGGTCTATGGCTACACCTTC.

This clone was seen at least ten times. V gene TRBV7-8 combines with J gene TRBJ2-5; 7 bases are a match to TRBD2. The ends lost 2 bases at V and 2 bases at J; junction bases unmatched: 5. Germline CDR1 is SGHVS and CDR2 is FQNEAQ. The CDR3 runs to 15 residues. CDR3 bases: TGTGCCAGCAGCTTAAGGGCGGGAGCTCAAGAGACCCAGTACTTC. Its protein product is CASSLRAGAQETQYF.

About this clone: The same CDR3 also results from other DNA sequences found in this sample. The gene calls are TRBV12-3 or TRBV12-4 and TRBJ1-5; a possible D gene is TRBD1 (5 bases). The V and J ends lost 2 bases and 4 bases respectively, with 6 bases between them. CDR3 length equals 13 residues. The chain's CDR3 is CASSLTGNQPQHF. CDR3 coding DNA: TGTGCCAGCAGTTTAACAGGAAATCAGCCCCAGCATTTT.

J is TRBJ2-1 and V is TRBV18; 9 bases line up with TRBD2. The V segment lost 3 bases and the J segment 5 bases; nucleotides outside the gene matches: 8. The germline V gene encodes CDR1 KGHSH and CDR2 LQKENI. The CDR3 spans 16 residues. CDR3 DNA: TGTGCCAGCTCACCGACCGGGACTAGCAGAAACAATGAGCAGTTCTTC. Translated, it gives CASSPTGTSRNNEQFF.

The chain joins TRBV27 to TRBJ2-4; D may be TRBD1 (6 bases). CDR1 MNHEY and CDR2 SMNVEV come from the germline V gene (reference sequence). The V end was cut by 5 bases, the J end by 7 bases, with 18 bases between. CDR3 length: 15 amino acids. DNA of the CDR3: TGTGCCAGCAGTCCCCCAGGGGCTCTAAGGAACATTCAGTACTTC. Its protein product is CASSPPGALRNIQYF.

This chain uses TRBV7-6 with TRBJ1-2, with 7 nucleotides matching TRBD1. The CDR3 is made up of 19 amino acids. Losses at the gene ends were 4 bases for V and 8 bases for J; bases not matched to a gene: 25. The germline V gene encodes CDR1 SGHVS and CDR2 FNYEAQ. The CDR3 protein is CASSSRPARDSSGIAGYTF. The DNA for the CDR3 is TGTGCCAGCAGCTCACGACCCGCCCGGGACAGCTCAGGGATAGCAGGCTACACCTTC.

The chain combines TRBV18 with TRBJ2-5; 7 nucleotides align to TRBD1. CDR3 length: 15 residues. The V segment lost 3 bases and the J segment 3 bases; nucleotides outside the gene matches: 7. CDR1 and CDR2 from the germline V gene are KGHSH and LQKENI. The CDR3 region has the DNA TGTGCCAGCTCACCTCCGGGACAGTATGAAGAGACCCAGTACTTC. It encodes CASSPPGQYEETQYF.